This T cell receptor delta chain was recorded in a study of γδ T cells in repeated Plasmodium falciparum infection. Study-wide background: Over roughly 600 days, donors received four mosquito-bite P. falciparum NF54 infections.

Vgamma9/Vdelta2+ and Vdelta2-negative gammadelta T cells were flow-sorted from PBMC for bulk sequencing. V trimming: 3 bases; J trimming: 0 bases; junction bases outside the gene matches: 18. The length of the CDR3 is 20 residues. Germline CDR1 GEAIGNYY, CDR2 EKD. With regard to this clone: The protein given by TCRdb reflects a much larger clone and differs at residue 6 from this DNA's translation, likely from a read error; the protein shown is the DNA's translation.

Each sorted gammadelta sample had TRG and TRD chains sequenced. TCRdb reanalyzed the multiplex PCR reads using CATT. Of 50,000 to 60,000 delta-chain clones listed, roughly 2% are singletons. Sequencing was carried out using gamma-delta T cells from blood. This chain joins TRDV2 and TRDJ1; 10 positions match TRDD3. TCRdb records no J gene; here it was assigned by comparing the DNA to germline. This clonotype was obtained from a pool of human donors (malaria-infected and uninfected, not separated). The CDR3 DNA reads TGTGCCTGTGACGCCCTCCTCGAACTGGGGGATTCTTTCTACACCGATAAACTCATCTTT. Translation gives CACDALLELGDSFYTDKLIF.